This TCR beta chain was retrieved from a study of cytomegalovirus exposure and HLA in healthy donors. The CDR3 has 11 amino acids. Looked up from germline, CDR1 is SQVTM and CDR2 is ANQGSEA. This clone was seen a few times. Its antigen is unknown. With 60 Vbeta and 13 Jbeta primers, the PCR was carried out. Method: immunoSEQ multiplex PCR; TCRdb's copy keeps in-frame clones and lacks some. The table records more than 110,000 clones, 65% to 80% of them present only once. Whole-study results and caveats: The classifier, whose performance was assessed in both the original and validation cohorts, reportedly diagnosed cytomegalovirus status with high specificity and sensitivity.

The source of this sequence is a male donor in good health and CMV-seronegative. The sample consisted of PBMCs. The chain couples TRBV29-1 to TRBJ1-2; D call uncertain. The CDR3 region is CRPTGSDGYTF. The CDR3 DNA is TGCAGGCCAACGGGGTCCGATGGCTACACCTTC.